This T cell receptor (beta chain) was identified during a study of shared clonotypes between healthy human individuals. Study at large: Every donor yielded three CD4 naive, three CD4 memory, two CD8 naive and one CD8 memory plate.

Sequenced by immunoSEQ multiplex PCR; TCRdb stores in-frame clones only, minus some. The profile shows about 1.1 million clones, about 80% of them singletons. This clone was seen more than once but under ten times. CDR1 and CDR2 (germline): MDHEN, SYDVKM. The CDR3 covers 15 residues. The source of this sequence is a man between 18 and 29 years old in good health. Some clones in this sample may be carry-over from other donors' samples. The genes are TRBV28 and TRBJ2-5; 10 positions agree with TRBD1. The J call may be mistaken, given a closer DNA end match to TRBJ2-7. Sequencing was done on a sample of memory CD4+ T cells from PBMCs. The subset was: CD45RA-negative fraction. In DNA form, the CDR3 reads TGTGCCACCATCGACAGGGGGCCTACTGGTGGCGAGCAGTACTTC. It codes for CATIDRGPTGGEQYF.